The T cell receptor beta chain under discussion was sequenced for a study of identical twins. Study-level findings and limits: Instead of following the same donors, the conclusions were based on cross-sectional statistical analysis. In zero-insertion analyses, partial confounding could arise from invariant MAIT and iNKT cells. Clonotypes of the beta chain that were abundant in cord blood carried fewer insertions (memory repertoires showed none).

cDNA carried unique molecular identifiers, and a universal primer site was added by template switching. TCRdb used MiXCR to reprocess the 5' RACE reads, holding one entry per CDR3 protein. The sample records around 1.7 million distinct CDR3 sequences, around a third being singletons. In this sample, this clonotype turned up a few times. Its antigen is not known. The CDR3 has 15 amino acids. Germline assignment: CDR1 SNHLY and CDR2 FYNNEI. Trimming removed 8 bases from V and 8 bases from J, with 23 bases in between. The sample was cord blood. The clonotype originates from a newborn girl in good health. The V and J genes are TRBV2 and TRBJ2-3; the D gene is possibly TRBD2 (6 bases). The CDR3 sequence: CASQRLVHGPITQYF. The DNA for the CDR3 is TGTGCCAGCCAAAGACTAGTTCATGGGCCTATTACGCAGTATTTT.